The source of this T cell receptor (beta chain) is a study of blood T cells in healthy people across ages. Study results and limitations: Not knowing donor CMV status may have confounded expanded clonotype changes.

The CDR3 contains 13 residues. Germline V gives CDR1 MNHNY, CDR2 SVGAGI (reference sequence). Trimming stripped 8 bases from V and 3 bases from J, with 13 bases between. This clonotype was found a few times. What it binds is unknown. It was with a sample-barcoded 5' primer and a J-beta primer mix that a second PCR of about 6 to 12 cycles was run. One entry per CDR3 protein results from TCRdb running MiXCR on the 5' RACE reads. The table lists 1 million or so distinct CDR3 sequences, 20% to 25% of them singletons. Each donor had 7.5 to 10 milliliters of peripheral blood drawn. This sample also belongs to another study, concerning T cells of mothers and their children. From that report: Sample barcodes and 2-4 random nucleotides came from the second PCR's M1S primer.

The specimen sequenced was blood. This sequence joins TRBV6-6 and TRBJ1-2; D is perhaps TRBD1 (5 bases). This receptor was taken from a girl aged 2 to 10 in good health. The CDR3 DNA follows: TGTGCCAGCCGGGACGTCTCGGACTATGGCTACACCTTC. Translating gives CASRDVSDYGYTF.